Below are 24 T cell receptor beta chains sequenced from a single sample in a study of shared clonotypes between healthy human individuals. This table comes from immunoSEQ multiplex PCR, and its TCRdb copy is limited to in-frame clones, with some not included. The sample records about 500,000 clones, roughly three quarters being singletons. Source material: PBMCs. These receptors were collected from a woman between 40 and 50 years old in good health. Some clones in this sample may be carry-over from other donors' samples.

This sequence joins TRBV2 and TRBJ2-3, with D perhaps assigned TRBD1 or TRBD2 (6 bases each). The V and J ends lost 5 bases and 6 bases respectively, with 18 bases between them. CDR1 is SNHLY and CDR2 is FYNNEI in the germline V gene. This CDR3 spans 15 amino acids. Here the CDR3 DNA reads TGTGCCAGCAGTCAAACGGGGGCTGTATTGGATACGCAGTATTTT. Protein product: CASSQTGAVLDTQYF.

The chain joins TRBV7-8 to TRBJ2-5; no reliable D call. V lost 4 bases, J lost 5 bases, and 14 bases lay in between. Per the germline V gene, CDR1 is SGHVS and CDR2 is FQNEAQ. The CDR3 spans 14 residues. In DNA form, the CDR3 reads TGTGCCAGCAGCTCTACCCTCGGTGTGGAGACCCAGTACTTC. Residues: CASSSTLGVETQYF.

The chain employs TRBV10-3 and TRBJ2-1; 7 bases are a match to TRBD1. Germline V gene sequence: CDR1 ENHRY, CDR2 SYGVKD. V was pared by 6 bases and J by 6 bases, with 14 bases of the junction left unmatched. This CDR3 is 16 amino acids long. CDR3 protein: CAISRSQGGDGNEQFF. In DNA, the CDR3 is TGTGCCATCAGCCGATCTCAAGGGGGCGACGGCAATGAGCAGTTCTTC.

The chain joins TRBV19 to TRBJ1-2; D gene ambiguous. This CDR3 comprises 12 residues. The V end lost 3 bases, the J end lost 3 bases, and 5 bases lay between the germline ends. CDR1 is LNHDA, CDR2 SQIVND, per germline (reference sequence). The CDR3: CASSMVDYGYTF. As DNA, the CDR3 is TGTGCCAGTAGTATGGTGGACTATGGCTACACCTTC.

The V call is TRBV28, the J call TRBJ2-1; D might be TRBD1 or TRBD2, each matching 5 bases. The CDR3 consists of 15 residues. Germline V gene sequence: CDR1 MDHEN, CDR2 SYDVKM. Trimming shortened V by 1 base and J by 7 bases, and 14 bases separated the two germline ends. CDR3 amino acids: CASSLLGRLGNEQFF. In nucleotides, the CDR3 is TGTGCCAGCAGTTTATTGGGACGTTTAGGGAATGAGCAGTTCTTC.

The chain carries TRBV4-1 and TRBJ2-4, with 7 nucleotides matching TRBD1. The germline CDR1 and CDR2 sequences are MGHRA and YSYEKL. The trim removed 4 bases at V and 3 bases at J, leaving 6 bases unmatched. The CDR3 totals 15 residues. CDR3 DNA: TGCGCCAGCAGCCCACAGGGGTTGGGCAAAAACATTCAGTACTTC. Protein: CASSPQGLGKNIQYF.

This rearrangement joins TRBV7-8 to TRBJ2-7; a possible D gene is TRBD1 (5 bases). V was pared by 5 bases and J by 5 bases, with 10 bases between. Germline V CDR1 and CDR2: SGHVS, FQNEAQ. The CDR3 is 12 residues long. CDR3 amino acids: CASSAYRNEQYF. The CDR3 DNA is TGTGCCAGCAGCGCATACAGGAACGAGCAGTACTTC.

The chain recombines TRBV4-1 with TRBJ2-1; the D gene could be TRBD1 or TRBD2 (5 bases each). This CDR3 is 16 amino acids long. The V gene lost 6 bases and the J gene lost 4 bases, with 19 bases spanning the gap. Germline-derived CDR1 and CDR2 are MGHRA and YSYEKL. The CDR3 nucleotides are TGCGCCAGCAGTCAACCTACGGGGCGGAATTACAATGAGCAGTTCTTC. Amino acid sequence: CASSQPTGRNYNEQFF.

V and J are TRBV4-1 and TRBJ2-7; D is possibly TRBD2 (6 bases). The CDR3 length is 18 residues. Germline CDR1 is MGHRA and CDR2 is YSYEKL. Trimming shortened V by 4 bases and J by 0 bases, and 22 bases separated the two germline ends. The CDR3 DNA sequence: TGCGCCAGCAGCCCGAAGCCCGGGACTCAAAAAAGCTCCTACGAGCAGTACTTC. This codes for CASSPKPGTQKSSYEQYF.

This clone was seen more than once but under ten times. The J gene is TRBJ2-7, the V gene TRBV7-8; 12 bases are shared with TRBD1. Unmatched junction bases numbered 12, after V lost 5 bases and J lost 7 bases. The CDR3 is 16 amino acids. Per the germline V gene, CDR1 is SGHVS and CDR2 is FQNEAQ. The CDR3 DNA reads TGTGCCAGCAGCCAAACTCTCGGGACAGGGGGCGGGGAGCAGTACTTC. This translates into CASSQTLGTGGGEQYF.

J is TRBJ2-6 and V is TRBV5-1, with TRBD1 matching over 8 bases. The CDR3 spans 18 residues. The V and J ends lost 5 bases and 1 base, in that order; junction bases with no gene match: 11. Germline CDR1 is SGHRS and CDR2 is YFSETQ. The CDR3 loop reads CASRARQGSASGANVLTF. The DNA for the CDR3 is TGCGCCAGCAGGGCTAGACAGGGGAGTGCGTCTGGGGCCAACGTCCTGACTTTC.

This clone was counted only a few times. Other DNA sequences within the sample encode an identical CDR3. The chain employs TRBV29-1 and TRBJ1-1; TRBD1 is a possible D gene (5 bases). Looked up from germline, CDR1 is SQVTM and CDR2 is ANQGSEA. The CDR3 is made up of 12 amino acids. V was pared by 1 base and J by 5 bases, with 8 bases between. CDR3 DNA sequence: TGCAGCGTTGAAGTTAGGGGAACTGAAGCTTTCTTT. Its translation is CSVEVRGTEAFF. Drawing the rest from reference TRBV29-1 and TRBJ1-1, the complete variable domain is SAVISQKPSRDICQRGTSLTIQCQVDSQVTMMFWYRQQPGQSLTLIATANQGSEATYESGFVIDKFPISRPNLTFSTLTVSNMSPEDSSIYLCSVEVRGTEAFFGQGTRLTVV.

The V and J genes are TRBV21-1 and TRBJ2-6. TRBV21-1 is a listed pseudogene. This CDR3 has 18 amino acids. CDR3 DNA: TGTGCCAGCAGCAGCCTATTCGTCAGAGAGTCTGGGGCCAACGTCCTGACTTTC. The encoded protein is CASSSLFVRESGANVLTF.

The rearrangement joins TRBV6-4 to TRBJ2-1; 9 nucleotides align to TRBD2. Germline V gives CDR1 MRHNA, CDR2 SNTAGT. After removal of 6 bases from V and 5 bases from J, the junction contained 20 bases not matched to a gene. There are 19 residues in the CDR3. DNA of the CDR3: TGTGCCAGCAGGTTGGCCGGCGGACTAGCGTCCGGTTGGCACAATGAGCAGTTCTTC. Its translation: CASRLAGGLASGWHNEQFF.

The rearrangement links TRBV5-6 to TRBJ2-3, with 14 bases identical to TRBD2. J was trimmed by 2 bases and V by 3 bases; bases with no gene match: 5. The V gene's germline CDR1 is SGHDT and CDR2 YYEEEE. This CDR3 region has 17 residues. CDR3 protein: CASSWRLAGGLTDTQYF. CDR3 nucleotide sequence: TGTGCCAGCAGCTGGCGACTAGCGGGAGGGCTCACAGATACGCAGTATTTT.

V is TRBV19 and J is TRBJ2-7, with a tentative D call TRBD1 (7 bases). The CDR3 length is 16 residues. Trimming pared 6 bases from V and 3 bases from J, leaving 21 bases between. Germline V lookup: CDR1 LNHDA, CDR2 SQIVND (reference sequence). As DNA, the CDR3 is TGTGCCAGTAGCGATGTGGCGGGACAGAACTTCTACGAGCAGTACTTC. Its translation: CASSDVAGQNFYEQYF.

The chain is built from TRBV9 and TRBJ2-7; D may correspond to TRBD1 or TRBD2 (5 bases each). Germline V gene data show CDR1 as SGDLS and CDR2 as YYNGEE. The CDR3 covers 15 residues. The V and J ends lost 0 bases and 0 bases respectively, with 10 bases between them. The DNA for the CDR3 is TGTGCCAGCAGCGTAGATGGGACGCCCTCCTACGAGCAGTACTTC. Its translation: CASSVDGTPSYEQYF.

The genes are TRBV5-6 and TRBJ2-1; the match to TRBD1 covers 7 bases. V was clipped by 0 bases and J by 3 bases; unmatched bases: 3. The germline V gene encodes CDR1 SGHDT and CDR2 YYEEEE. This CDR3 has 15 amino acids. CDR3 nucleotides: TGTGCCAGCAGCTTGGAGGGGGCTTACTACAATGAGCAGTTCTTC. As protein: CASSLEGAYYNEQFF.

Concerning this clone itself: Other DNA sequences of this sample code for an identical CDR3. CDR3 sequence (DNA): TGCGCCAGCAGCTTGGCTGGGACACAAGGGGAGCAGTACTTC. As protein: CASSLAGTQGEQYF. V and J are TRBV5-1 and TRBJ2-7, with TRBD1 as a possible D gene (6 bases). Trimming removed 0 bases from V and 7 bases from J, with 14 bases in between. This CDR3 region has 14 residues. Germline CDR1 and CDR2: SGHRS and YFSETQ.

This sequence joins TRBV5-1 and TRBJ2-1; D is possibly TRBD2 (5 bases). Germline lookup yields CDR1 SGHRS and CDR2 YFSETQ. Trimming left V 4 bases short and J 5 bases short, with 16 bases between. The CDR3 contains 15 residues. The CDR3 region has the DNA TGCGCCAGCAGCAAAACTAGAGTGGCACACAATGAGCAGTTCTTC. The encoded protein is CASSKTRVAHNEQFF.

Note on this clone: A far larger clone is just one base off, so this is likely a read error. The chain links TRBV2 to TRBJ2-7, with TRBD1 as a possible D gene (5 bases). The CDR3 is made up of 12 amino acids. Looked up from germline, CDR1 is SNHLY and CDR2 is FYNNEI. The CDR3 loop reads CVSSEGATSQYF. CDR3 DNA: TGTGTCAGCAGTGAAGGGGCTACGTCGCAGTACTTC. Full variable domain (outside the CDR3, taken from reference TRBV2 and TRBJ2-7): EPEVTQTPSHQVTQMGQEVILRCVPISNHLYFYWYRQILGQKVEFLVSFYNNEISEKSEIFDDQFSVERPDGSNFTLKIRSTKLEDSAMYFCVSSEGATSQYFGPGTRLTVT.

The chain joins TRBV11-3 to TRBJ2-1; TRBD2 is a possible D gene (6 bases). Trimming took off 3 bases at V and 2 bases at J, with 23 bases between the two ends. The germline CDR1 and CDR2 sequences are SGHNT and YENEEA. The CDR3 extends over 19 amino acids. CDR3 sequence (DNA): TGTGCCAGCAGCTTGGGCAGCCCCAGGAGACTAGTGGCCTACAATGAGCAGTTCTTC. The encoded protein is CASSLGSPRRLVAYNEQFF.

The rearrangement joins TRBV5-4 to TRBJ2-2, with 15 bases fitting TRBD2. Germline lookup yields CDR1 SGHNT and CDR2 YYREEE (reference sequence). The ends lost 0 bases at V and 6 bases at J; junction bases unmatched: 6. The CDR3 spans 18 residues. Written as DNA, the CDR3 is TGTGCCAGCAGCTTGGGGACTAGCGGGAGGGCCGGGGCCGGGGAGCTGTTTTTT. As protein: CASSLGTSGRAGAGELFF.

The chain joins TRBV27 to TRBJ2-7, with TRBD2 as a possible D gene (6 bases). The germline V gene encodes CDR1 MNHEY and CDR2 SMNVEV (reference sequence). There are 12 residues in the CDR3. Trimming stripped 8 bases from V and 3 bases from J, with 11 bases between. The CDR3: CASGGGRYEQYF. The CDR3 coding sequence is TGTGCCAGCGGAGGAGGGCGCTACGAGCAGTACTTC.